This T cell receptor (beta chain) was sequenced for a study of blood T cell repertoires in COVID-19. Sequencing was performed with immunoSEQ multiplex PCR; in TCRdb, only in-frame clones are kept and a portion is missing. The sample holds 150,000 to 200,000 clones, under 90% seen once. The clonotype was recovered from a man aged 45-65 years who had recovered from COVID-19. The sequenced sample was PBMCs or T cells enriched from blood (not recorded which).

The CDR3 protein is CASSLPGQVSYNSPLHF. CDR3 bases: TGTGCCAGCTCACTTCCTGGACAGGTTTCCTATAATTCACCCCTCCACTTT. The chain carries TRBV18 and TRBJ1-6; 7 bases map to TRBD1. Germline V gene data show CDR1 as KGHSH and CDR2 as LQKENI. This CDR3 comprises 17 residues. V was pared by 4 bases and J by 1 base, with 7 bases of the junction left unmatched.